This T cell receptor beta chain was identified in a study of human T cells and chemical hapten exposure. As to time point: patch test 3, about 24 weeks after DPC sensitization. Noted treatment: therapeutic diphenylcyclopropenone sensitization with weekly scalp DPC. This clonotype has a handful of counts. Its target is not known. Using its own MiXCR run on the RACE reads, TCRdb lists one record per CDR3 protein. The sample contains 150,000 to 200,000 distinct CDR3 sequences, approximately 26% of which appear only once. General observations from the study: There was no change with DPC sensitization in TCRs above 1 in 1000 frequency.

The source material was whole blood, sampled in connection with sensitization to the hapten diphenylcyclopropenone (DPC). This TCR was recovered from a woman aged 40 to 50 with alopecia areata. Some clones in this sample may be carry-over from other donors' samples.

The CDR3 loop reads CSGVPDNQPQHF. CDR3 in DNA: TGCAGTGGAGTTCCAGACAATCAGCCCCAGCATTTT. This chain connects TRBV20-1 to TRBJ1-5, with D hard to call. The ends were cut back, 7 bases at V and 3 bases at J, with 10 bases in the middle. The CDR3 length is 12 residues. The germline V gene has CDR1 DFQATT and CDR2 SNEGSKA (reference sequence).